A selection of T cell receptor beta chains follows, all from one sample in a study of response to subunit inactivated influenza vaccine. TCRdb analysed the RT-PCR reads with MiXCR anew, one entry per CDR3 protein. The sample lists hundreds of thousands of distinct CDR3 sequences, 10% to 15% occurring once. The source was PBMCs from blood, collected on the day of vaccination. These receptors all stem from a man aged 45 to 65 who received an inactivated influenza vaccine. Both conserved end residues are part of each CDR3. Each record gives: clone size, V gene, D gene, J gene, CDR3 DNA, CDR3 protein. The D gene is left open where the match is weak. A row's size may be missing; if present it is once, few, many or a size class.

>.|TRBV12-3/TRBV12-4|.|TRBJ2-7
TGTGCCAGCAGAAAAATAGGTCACGAGCAGTACTTC
CASRKIGHEQYF
>.|TRBV3-1|.|TRBJ2-5
TGTGCCAGCAGCCAAGATTTGCGGAAGCCGGAGACCCAGTACTTC
CASSQDLRKPETQYF
>many|TRBV3-1|.|TRBJ1-1
TGTGCCAGCAGCCCGGGACAATCGAACACTGAAGCTTTCTTT
CASSPGQSNTEAFF
>.|TRBV7-9|.|TRBJ2-5
TGTGCCAGCAGCTCCCGGGCGGGAGAGACCCAGTACTTC
CASSSRAGETQYF
>.|TRBV20-1|TRBD1|TRBJ2-3
TGCAGTGCTAGACTCCCAGGACAGGGATGGGATACGCAGTATTTT
CSARLPGQGWDTQYF
>few|TRBV6-5|TRBD1|TRBJ2-7
TGTGCCAGCAGTTACGCTATCCCGGGACAGGGTTTCACCTACGAGCAGTACTTC
CASSYAIPGQGFTYEQYF
>.|TRBV7-2|.|TRBJ2-2
TGTGCCAGCAGACGGGACCCGGGCGGGGAGCTGTTTTTT
CASRRDPGGELFF
>many|TRBV12-3/TRBV12-4|.|TRBJ1-1
TGTGCCAGCAGTTGGGACTCCTACACTGAAGCTTTCTTT
CASSWDSYTEAFF
>few|TRBV29-1|.|TRBJ2-1
TGCAGCGTTGTGGGCTTCAACAATGAGCAGTTCTTC
CSVVGFNNEQFF
>.|TRBV6-1|.|TRBJ1-6
TGTGCCAGCAGCTCGACCCGGGGTGCCGGATCACCCCTCCACTTT
CASSSTRGAGSPLHF
>many|TRBV5-1|TRBD2|TRBJ2-5
TGCGCCAGCAGCTTAATAAGCGGGGGTGAAGAGACCCAGTACTTC
CASSLISGGEETQYF
>.|TRBV12-3/TRBV12-4|.|TRBJ2-1
TGTGCCAGTACTGCAACCTACAATGAGCAGTTCTTC
CASTATYNEQFF
>few|TRBV25-1|.|TRBJ2-2
TGTGCCAGCAGTGAATATGGGGACCCCGGGGAGCTGTTTTTT
CASSEYGDPGELFF
>.|TRBV30|.|TRBJ1-5
TGTGCCTGGAGTGTCGGGACGGTTCAGCCCCAGCATTTT
CAWSVGTVQPQHF
>few|TRBV19|.|TRBJ2-1
TGTGCCAGTAGTTGGGGTAGCTCCTACAATGAGCAGTTCTTC
CASSWGSSYNEQFF
>few|TRBV6-2/TRBV6-3|.|TRBJ2-2
TGTGCCAGCAGTTACCCTTCTAGGGGGGGCATAGGAACCGGGGAGCTGTTTTTT
CASSYPSRGGIGTGELFF
>few|TRBV5-1|.|TRBJ1-2
TGCGCCAGCACCCTGGGGGATGGCTACACCTTC
CASTLGDGYTF
>many|TRBV5-1|.|TRBJ2-7
TGCGCCAGCAGCTTGGGTAGCGGTAGTAGCGAGCAGTACTTC
CASSLGSGSSEQYF
>.|TRBV29-1|.|TRBJ2-1
TGCAGCGTGTACAGGGTAGACTCCTACAATGAGCAGTTCTTC
CSVYRVDSYNEQFF
>few|TRBV28|TRBD1|TRBJ1-4
TGTGCCAGCAGTACACCACAGGGGTGGAGGAGTCGTGAAAAACTGTTTTTT
CASSTPQGWRSREKLFF
>.|TRBV6-5|TRBD1|TRBJ2-7
TGTGCCAGCAGTCTCTCGACAGGGTACGAGCAGTACTTC
CASSLSTGYEQYF
>few|TRBV12-3/TRBV12-4|.|TRBJ1-3
TGTGCCAGCAGTTTTAGAGGCAGTTCGTCCTCTGGAAACACCATATATTTT
CASSFRGSSSSGNTIYF
>few|TRBV9|.|TRBJ1-1
TGTGCCAGCAGCCCCCACAGCGCCCAAGACACTGAAGCTTTCTTT
CASSPHSAQDTEAFF
>.|TRBV21-1|.|TRBJ1-5
TGTGCCAGCAGTCCCAGGGGGATCAATCAGCCCCAGCATTTT
CASSPRGINQPQHF
>.|TRBV7-2|.|TRBJ1-4
TGTGCCAGCAGCTTAGATCACCCCTCTTTGGACGAAAAACTGTTTTTT
CASSLDHPSLDEKLFF
>few|TRBV11-2|TRBD2|TRBJ2-1
TGTGCCAGCAGCTTCCTCGGACTAGCGGAGTTGGTATACAATGAGCAGTTCTTC
CASSFLGLAELVYNEQFF
>.|TRBV10-3|TRBD2|TRBJ2-5
TGTGCCATCAGTGAGTCGAAAAGGACTAGCGGGGGTAAGGAGACCCAGTACTTC
CAISESKRTSGGKETQYF
>.|TRBV20-1|.|TRBJ2-5
TGCAGTGCTAGAGGGGACTCGCTCATGGAGACCCAGTACTTC
CSARGDSLMETQYF
>few|TRBV7-8|TRBD1|TRBJ2-4
TGTGCCAGCAGTCGAACAGGGGGGCACATTCAGTACTTC
CASSRTGGHIQYF
>few|TRBV20-1|.|TRBJ1-2
TGCAGTGCTAGTCCCGGACCTTTTGGCTACACCTTC
CSASPGPFGYTF
>many|TRBV6-2/TRBV6-3|.|TRBJ2-7
TGTGCCAGCAGTTACGAGCGGTCCTTTGGCGAGCAGTACTTC
CASSYERSFGEQYF
>few|TRBV5-1|TRBD2|TRBJ2-7
TGCGCCAGCAGCTTAGATAATAGCGGGACCCTTTACGAGCAGTACTTC
CASSLDNSGTLYEQYF
>few|TRBV7-6|.|TRBJ2-3
TGTGCCAGCAGCTTAGTGGGTGTCGTGGGGGCAGATACGCAGTATTTT
CASSLVGVVGADTQYF
>.|TRBV5-1|.|TRBJ1-5
TGCGCCAGCAGCATCAGGGGTGGAAGTCAGCCCCAGCATTTT
CASSIRGGSQPQHF
>.|TRBV5-1|.|TRBJ2-5
TGCGCCAGCAGCTTTCTCCAGGGGGGAGAGACCCATTACTTC
CASSFLQGGETHYF
>many|TRBV4-1|TRBD1|TRBJ2-7
TGCGCCAGCAGCTTCCACAGGGGTACCGAGCAGTACTTC
CASSFHRGTEQYF
>.|TRBV12-3/TRBV12-4|.|TRBJ2-1
TGTGCCAGCAGTCCAGCACTAGAGAAAGGCAATGAGCAGTTCTTC
CASSPALEKGNEQFF
>few|TRBV28|.|TRBJ1-5
TGTGCCAGCGAACAGGAGGATCAGCCCCAGCATTTT
CASEQEDQPQHF
>.|TRBV6-2/TRBV6-3|TRBD2|TRBJ2-3
TGTGCCAGCAGTCCCGCCGCGGGAGGGAAAGATACGCAGTATTTT
CASSPAAGGKDTQYF
>few|TRBV6-2/TRBV6-3|.|TRBJ1-2
TGTGCCAGCAGTTACTCGAGCTATGGCTACACCTTC
CASSYSSYGYTF
>few|TRBV15|TRBD1|TRBJ2-2
TGTGCCACCAGCAGAGATAACAGGGGGAGCACCGGGGAGCTGTTTTTT
CATSRDNRGSTGELFF
>.|TRBV9|.|TRBJ2-3
TGTGCCAGCAGCGTCATGGGCTCACCCACAGATACGCAGTATTTT
CASSVMGSPTDTQYF
>few|TRBV3-1|TRBD2|TRBJ2-1
TGTGCCAGCAGCCCAGGAACTAGCGGGGGTGGATTCTTC
CASSPGTSGGGFF
>many|TRBV5-1|.|TRBJ2-3
TGCGCCAGCAGCTGGGTTGGCAGTCGCACAGATACGCAGTATTTT
CASSWVGSRTDTQYF
>.|TRBV20-1|.|TRBJ2-3
TGCAGTGCTAGAGATCCCCGGCAGGGAGGAGATACGCAGTATTTT
CSARDPRQGGDTQYF
>few|TRBV29-1|.|TRBJ2-3
TGCAGCGTTGAAGAGCTGCCTGATACGCAGTATTTT
CSVEELPDTQYF
>many|TRBV20-1|.|TRBJ1-1
TGCAGTGCTAGAGGGGGGCGCACTGAAGCTTTCTTT
CSARGGRTEAFF
>.|TRBV3-1|.|TRBJ2-5
TGTGCCAGCAGCCAAGCCCTAACCAGAATAGAGACCCAGTACTTC
CASSQALTRIETQYF
>few|TRBV10-2|.|TRBJ2-7
TGCGCCAGCAGTGAAATCAGGGTCGGCGAGCAGTACTTC
CASSEIRVGEQYF
>few|TRBV7-8|.|TRBJ2-3
TGTGCCAGCAAAAGTGATACGCAGTATTTT
CASKSDTQYF
>many|TRBV29-1|.|TRBJ2-7
TGCAGCGTTGAAGATCGGACCTCCTCCTACGAGCAGTACTTC
CSVEDRTSSYEQYF
>.|TRBV30|TRBD2|TRBJ2-1
TGTGCCTGGATGGGGCTAGCGGGCAATGAGCAGTTCTTC
CAWMGLAGNEQFF
>few|TRBV7-2|TRBD2|TRBJ2-3
TGTGCCAGCAGCTCACTAGCGGACTTCACAGATACGCAGTATTTT
CASSSLADFTDTQYF